The 3 T cell receptor beta chains below come from one sample, sequenced in a study of PD-1 blockade in classical Hodgkin lymphoma. Sequencing used immunoSEQ multiplex PCR; TCRdb keeps in-frame clones, though not all of them. This table has 15,000 or so clones, around 61% appearing once. The patients all showed relapse after autologous stem cell transplantation, while their brentuximab vedotin exposure varied. The sequenced sample was peripheral blood mononuclear cells (PBMCs), obtained at baseline. Receptors originate from a human donor with classical Hodgkin lymphoma.

The V gene is TRBV6-4, the J gene TRBJ1-1; TRBD1 is a possible D gene (5 bases). Deletions cut 0 bases from V and 7 bases from J, with 9 bases between. The CDR3 runs 13 residues. In germline, CDR1 is MRHNA, CDR2 SNTAGT. CDR3 sequence: CASSDSPGDEAFF. Here the CDR3 DNA reads TGTGCCAGCAGTGACTCGCCGGGGGATGAAGCTTTCTTT.

The V and J genes are TRBV9 and TRBJ2-3, with 8 positions matching TRBD1. Germline V CDR1 and CDR2: SGDLS, YYNGEE. V gave up 4 bases and J gave up 5 bases; unmatched junction bases: 18. This CDR3 is 18 amino acids long. In DNA form, the CDR3 reads TGTGCCAGCAGCCAAATGGGGGACCGGGACAGGTTTAAAGATACGCAGTATTTT. It is translated as CASSQMGDRDRFKDTQYF.

The CDR3 reads CASSYQVDTIYF. DNA for the CDR3: TGTGCCAGCAGTTATCAAGTCGACACCATATATTTT. The chain employs TRBV6-6 and TRBJ1-3; no reliable D call. This CDR3 comprises 12 residues. V was clipped by 3 bases and J by 8 bases, with 8 bases between them. CDR1 and CDR2 from the germline V gene are MNHNY and SVGAGI (reference sequence).